This T cell receptor (beta chain) was sequenced for a study of blood T cells in healthy people across ages. As for the study in general: Template switching recovered approximately one barcoded beta molecule for every two T cells.

The second PCR ran about 7 to 12 cycles with a sample-barcoded 5' primer and J-beta primers. One entry per CDR3 protein results from TCRdb running MiXCR on the 5' RACE reads. Altogether approximately 810,000 distinct CDR3 sequences are present, around 26% being singletons, with the ten largest covering around a sixth. This clonotype was recorded a few times. A read error is possible here, since a much larger clone lies one base away. Germline CDR1 MNHEY, CDR2 SVGAGI. The CDR3 has 15 residues. The sample consisted of blood. This clonotype was sampled from a woman of 80 years or more in good health. V usage is TRBV6-5 and J usage is TRBJ2-1; possible D gene TRBD1, 5 bases. CDR3 residues: CASSFDRRSYDEQFF. As DNA, the CDR3 is TGTGCCAGCAGTTTCGACAGACGGTCCTACGATGAGCAGTTCTTC.